This passage covers 15 T cell receptor beta chains from one sample sequenced in a study of T cells in narcolepsy (dated by TCRdb to the late 2010s). Receptors were amplified or captured by the immunoSEQ multiplex PCR assay. The source is immuneACCESS, and TCRdb retained only in-frame sequences with V and J called. Part of the clones is not carried over; for the studies checked, unresolved V genes explain less than half of this, and the remainder is unexplained. The sample table lists fewer than 40,000 clones, approximately 84% of them with a count of one. 1.3% of the sample lies in the top ten. Sequencing was carried out using CD45RA- memory CD4+ T cells from PBMCs. The sample's cell subset or site, from its label and the paper: memory T cells sorted ex vivo from peripheral blood. These receptors came from a human donor with narcolepsy.

The V call is TRBV9, the J call TRBJ2-3, with D hard to call. The CDR3 totals 13 residues. Between the trimmed V and J ends, which lost 3 bases and 5 bases, there was a span of 10 bases. Per the germline V gene, CDR1 is SGDLS and CDR2 is YYNGEE. CDR3 amino acids: CASSGWVGDTQYF. CDR3 bases: TGTGCCAGCAGCGGCTGGGTGGGAGATACGCAGTATTTT.

The rearrangement joins TRBV28 to TRBJ1-6; D ambiguous. CDR1 MDHEN and CDR2 SYDVKM come from the germline V gene. V was pared by 5 bases and J by 0 bases, with 11 bases between. The CDR3 has 16 residues. CDR3 residues: CASSAATGSYNSPLHF. The CDR3 DNA reads TGTGCCAGCAGTGCCGCCACGGGCTCCTATAATTCACCCCTCCACTTT.

This clone was detected once. The chain employs TRBV6-5 and TRBJ2-7, with D possibly matching TRBD2 (7 bases). The CDR3 is 16 residues long. Deletions cut 0 bases from V and 7 bases from J, with 19 bases between. In germline, CDR1 is MNHEY, CDR2 SVGAGI. For the CDR3, the DNA is TGTGCCAGCAGTTACTCGATTGGTGGGGGGGCAGGGGAGCAGTACTTC. It encodes CASSYSIGGGAGEQYF.

V usage is TRBV5-4 and J usage is TRBJ2-5; D gene uncertain. Trimming left V 0 bases short and J 1 base short, with 7 bases between. CDR1 SGHNT and CDR2 YYREEE come from the germline V gene (reference sequence). This CDR3 has 14 amino acids. CDR3 bases: TGTGCCAGCAGCTTGGGGGCAGTCCAAGAGACCCAGTACTTC. Its translation: CASSLGAVQETQYF.

The chain is built from TRBV19 and TRBJ2-5, with D perhaps matching TRBD2 (5 bases). CDR1 is LNHDA and CDR2 is SQIVND in the germline V gene (reference sequence). Trimming took off 5 bases at V and 0 bases at J, with 7 bases between the two ends. This CDR3 region has 13 residues. In DNA, the CDR3 is TGTGCCAGTAGTCCCGGGAACCAAGAGACCCAGTACTTC. Translated: CASSPGNQETQYF.

V gene TRBV5-6 combines with J gene TRBJ1-6; 7 bases line up with TRBD1. The germline V gene has CDR1 SGHDT and CDR2 YYEEEE. The CDR3 loop spans 14 amino acids. V shed 4 bases and J 7 bases; nucleotides not matched to a gene: 5. This CDR3 is CASSGDSLNSPLHF. CDR3 in DNA: TGTGCCAGCAGCGGGGACAGCCTCAATTCACCCCTCCACTTT.

The chain links TRBV30 to TRBJ1-1; no reliable D call. Germline V gene lookup returns CDR1 GTSNPN and CDR2 SVGIG (reference sequence). Trimming left V 4 bases short and J 0 bases short, with 18 bases between. The length of the CDR3 is 16 residues. CDR3 bases: TGTGCCTGGATGCGCGGGTCCCTCTCAATGAACACTGAAGCTTTCTTT. Translation: CAWMRGSLSMNTEAFF.

The chain recombines TRBV5-1 with TRBJ1-4; possibly TRBD1 for D (6 bases). The CDR3 is 14 residues long. Germline loops: CDR1 SGHRS, CDR2 YFSETQ. Trimming took off 4 bases at V and 7 bases at J, with 14 bases between the two ends. The CDR3 bases are TGCGCCAGCAGCACCTCACAGGGCGGTGAAAAACTGTTTTTT. This encodes CASSTSQGGEKLFF. The whole variable domain, remainder taken from reference TRBV5-1 and TRBJ1-4, is KAGVTQTPRYLIKTRGQQVTLSCSPISGHRSVSWYQQTPGQGLQFLFEYFSETQRNKGNFPGRFSGRQFSNSRSEMNVSTLELGDSALYLCASSTSQGGEKLFFGSGTQLSVL.

The sample holds a few counts of this clone. The CDR3 coding sequence is TGTGCCAGCAGCTGGACAGGACAGAATTCACCCCTCCACTTT. Translated, it gives CASSWTGQNSPLHF. The gene calls are TRBV2 and TRBJ1-6; 7 bases fit TRBD1. Looked up from germline, CDR1 is SNHLY and CDR2 is FYNNEI. This CDR3 is 14 amino acids long. Germline trimming cut 6 bases from V and 7 bases from J; bases unmatched to any gene: 6.

This clone has more than one count but fewer than ten. The chain recombines TRBV6-5 with TRBJ1-1; tentative D call: TRBD1 (6 bases). This CDR3 spans 15 amino acids. Germline V CDR1 and CDR2: MNHEY, SVGAGI. Between the trimmed V and J ends, which lost 2 bases and 5 bases, there was a span of 15 bases. The CDR3 DNA follows: TGTGCCAGCAGTTACGGACGGACAGTTAGTACTGAAGCTTTCTTT. As protein: CASSYGRTVSTEAFF.

V and J are TRBV11-2 and TRBJ2-7; no firm D call. CDR3 size: 14 residues. The V and J ends lost 2 bases and 7 bases respectively, with 15 bases between them. Looked up from germline, CDR1 is SGHAT and CDR2 is FQNNGV. The CDR3 reads CASSLLGRSREQYF. CDR3 nucleotides: TGTGCCAGCAGCTTATTAGGTAGATCTAGGGAGCAGTACTTC.

Only one count was recorded for this clone. The chain carries TRBV15 and TRBJ1-3; the D gene is possibly TRBD1 (5 bases). This CDR3 region has 15 residues. Germline V CDR1 and CDR2: LNHNV, YYDKDF (reference sequence). Trimming shortened V by 1 base and J by 0 bases, and 7 bases separated the two germline ends. The CDR3: CATSRGGASGNTIYF. As DNA, the CDR3 is TGTGCCACCAGCAGAGGCGGGGCCTCTGGAAACACCATATATTTT.

CDR3 loop: CASSGTGQGAWNEQFF. DNA for the CDR3: TGTGCCAGCTCAGGGACGGGACAGGGGGCATGGAATGAGCAGTTCTTC. The rearrangement links TRBV18 to TRBJ2-1, with TRBD1 identical over 12 bases. The CDR3 totals 16 residues. The germline V gene encodes CDR1 KGHSH and CDR2 LQKENI. J gave up 7 bases and V 5 bases, and 9 bases lay outside the gene matches. The variable domain in full, completed from reference TRBV18 and TRBJ2-1, reads NAGVMQNPRHLVRRRGQEARLRCSPMKGHSHVYWYRQLPEEGLKFMVYLQKENIIDESGMPKERFSAEFPKEGPSILRIQQVVRGDSAAYFCASSGTGQGAWNEQFFGPGTRLTVL.

This clone was observed a handful of times. The chain has TRBV28 and TRBJ1-4; TRBD1 matches 7 bases. CDR3 size: 15 residues. Germline loops: CDR1 MDHEN, CDR2 SYDVKM. J gave up 8 bases and V 6 bases, and 12 bases lay outside the gene matches. The CDR3 loop is CASSNYRGIGEKLFF. CDR3 coding DNA: TGTGCCAGCAGCAACTACAGGGGAATCGGGGAAAAACTGTTTTTT. Looking up the rest from reference TRBV28 and TRBJ1-4 gives the full variable domain: DVKVTQSSRYLVKRTGEKVFLECVQDMDHENMFWYRQDPGLGLRLIYFSYDVKMKEKGDIPEGYSVSREKKERFSLILESASTNQTSMYLCASSNYRGIGEKLFFGSGTQLSVL.

The chain uses TRBV6-4 and TRBJ2-1; D might be TRBD2 (6 bases). CDR3 length: 15 residues. Germline CDR1 MRHNA, CDR2 SNTAGT. V lost 0 bases and J lost 7, with 13 bases in between. The CDR3 region has the DNA TGTGCCAGCAGTGACTCGACCGCGGGGCGGAATGAGCAGTTCTTC. Residues: CASSDSTAGRNEQFF.